Listed below are T cell receptor beta chains from one sample, sequenced in a study of T cell responses to AZD1222 COVID-19 vaccine. Clones were read by immunoSEQ multiplex PCR, and TCRdb kept only the in-frame ones, dropping some. The repertoire holds approximately 100,000 clones, with 91% as singletons. Sample: peripheral blood, taken on day 0 of AZD1222 vaccination. The source of these receptors is an adult in good health. CDR3s include the opening cysteine and the closing phenylalanine or tryptophan. A D gene is named only where the DNA matches it firmly. Clone size, where shown, is once, few, many, or a class for clones that have expanded.

few TRBJ2-5 TRBV6-5 . TGTGCCAGCAGTTACGGCGGGGCCCAGTACTTC CASSYGGAQYF
. TRBJ1-5 TRBV19 . TGTGCCTTCGCACGGGGGAGGGGTCTTTATAGCAATCAGCCCCAGCATTTT CAFARGRGLYSNQPQHF
. TRBJ1-2 TRBV6-5 TRBD1 TGTGCCAGCAGACGACAGGGAATCTATGGCTACACCTTC CASRRQGIYGYTF
few TRBJ2-7 TRBV14 . TGTGCCAGCACCGCTAACTCCTACGAGCAGTACTTC CASTANSYEQYF
. TRBJ2-7 TRBV18 TRBD2 TGTGCCAGCTCACCAGGGGTAGCGGGGGGCCGGACCTACGAGCAGTACTTC CASSPGVAGGRTYEQYF
few TRBJ1-4 TRBV10-3 TRBD1 TGTGCCATCAGTGACGGGACAGGGGCAGCTGAAAAACTGTTTTTT CAISDGTGAAEKLFF
. TRBJ1-2 TRBV18 . TGTGCCAGCTCACCCCCCGGGACAAATAACTATGGCTACACCTTC CASSPPGTNNYGYTF
. TRBJ1-1 TRBV4-3 . TGCGCCAGCAGCCGGGACGGGAACACTGAAGCTTTCTTT CASSRDGNTEAFF
. TRBJ2-7 TRBV6-1 . TGTGCCAGCAGTGAAGCTGGTCCCCCCTACGAGCAGTACTTC CASSEAGPPYEQYF
few TRBJ2-7 TRBV10-3 . TGTGCCATCAGTGAGGGGAGCCCAGCCTACGAGCAGTACTTC CAISEGSPAYEQYF
. TRBJ1-5 TRBV6-6 TRBD1 TGTGCCAGCAAGACCCCAGGGGGGAGACAGCCCCAGCATTTT CASKTPGGRQPQHF
few TRBJ1-1 TRBV5-1 . TGCGCCAGCAGCTTGGTTAGTTTTAACACTGAAGCTTTCTTT CASSLVSFNTEAFF
once TRBJ1-2 TRBV11-3 . TGTGCCAGCAGCTTGGCCGGTCTAGGCCACACCTTC CASSLAGLGHTF
few TRBJ2-4 TRBV19 TRBD1 TGTGCCAGTAGTTCACGACAGGGCGTTAATATGGACATTCAGTACTTC CASSSRQGVNMDIQYF
. TRBJ1-4 TRBV14 . TGTGCCAGCAGCCAAGATATTGGGCTAGGTAATGAAAAACTGTTTTTT CASSQDIGLGNEKLFF
. TRBJ2-7 TRBV6-1 . TGTGCCAGCAGTGAACAGAAGGAGTTGGGCCAGTACTTC CASSEQKELGQYF
. TRBJ1-3 TRBV28 . TGTGCCAGCAGCCCGACTGGGAGGGGAAACACCATATATTTT CASSPTGRGNTIYF
. TRBJ1-2 TRBV6-1 . TGTGCCAGCAGTGAAGTCCGGGAATCTGGCTACACCTTC CASSEVRESGYTF
. TRBJ1-5 TRBV6-1 TRBD1 TGTGCCAGCAGTGAAACAGGGGGCCGCAATCAGCCCCAGCATTTT CASSETGGRNQPQHF
. TRBJ2-5 TRBV19 TRBD1 TGTGCTTCAGCCCGACAGGGGTTGGAGACCCAGTACTTC CASARQGLETQYF
. TRBJ1-2 TRBV9 TRBD1 TGTGCCAGCAGCGTAGTAGACAGGGGGTCTGGGGCCTATGGCTACACCTTC CASSVVDRGSGAYGYTF
. TRBJ2-7 TRBV28 . TGTGCCAGCAGTTTGAGGGAGGAGGAGGCCTTC CASSLREEEAF
. TRBJ2-1 TRBV7-2 . TGTGCCAGCAGCTTACATCGACTCGACAATGAGCAGTTCTTC CASSLHRLDNEQFF
. TRBJ2-7 TRBV6-5 . TGTGCCAGCAGTCCCGGGACGGTCTACGAGCAGTACTTC CASSPGTVYEQYF
. TRBJ2-3 TRBV19 . TGTGCCAGTATCCGGGGGTCCTCTAGCACAGATACGCAGTATTTT CASIRGSSSTDTQYF
. TRBJ1-3 TRBV5-4 . TGTGCCAGCAGCCCCGACCCGAACCGCTCTGGAAACACCATATATTTT CASSPDPNRSGNTIYF
. TRBJ2-3 TRBV7-9 . TGTGCCAGCAGCTTAGTCGGACAAAGCACAGATACGCAGTATTTT CASSLVGQSTDTQYF
. TRBJ2-1 TRBV5-1 . TGCGCCAGCAGCTTGGGTGGCAGGGGTAGGTACAATGAGCAGTTCTTC CASSLGGRGRYNEQFF
. TRBJ1-2 TRBV27 TRBD1 TGTGCCAGCAGTAAAGCAGGGGGCGACTATGGCTACACCTTC CASSKAGGDYGYTF
. TRBJ1-1 TRBV4-1 . TGCGCCAGCAGCCAAGAACACAAGAACACTGAAGCTTTCTTT CASSQEHKNTEAFF
. TRBJ1-5 TRBV6-4 . TGTGCCAGCAGTGAAGGTAGCAATCAGCCCCAGCATTTT CASSEGSNQPQHF
. TRBJ1-6 TRBV27 . TGTGCCAGCAGTTTATCGAGGACTTATAATTCACCCCTCCACTTT CASSLSRTYNSPLHF
. TRBJ2-1 TRBV6-2/TRBV6-3 . TGTGCCAGCAGTTACTCTCCCGCTGGGGGCGTCTACAATGAGCAGTTCTTC CASSYSPAGGVYNEQFF
. TRBJ1-3 TRBV7-8 . TGTGCCAGCAGCTTAGGGCATTCTGGAAACACCATATATTTT CASSLGHSGNTIYF
once TRBJ1-1 TRBV19 TRBD1 TGTGCCAGTAGTATAGATATTTTGGGACAGGGGGGTACTGAAGCTTTCTTT CASSIDILGQGGTEAFF
. TRBJ2-3 TRBV15 . TGTGCCACCAGCAGAGGGAGGGGGCAAATAGATACGCAGTATTTT CATSRGRGQIDTQYF
. TRBJ1-1 TRBV6-5 TRBD1 TGTGCCAGCAGTTGGGACAGGGGCGTGAACACTGAAGCTTTCTTT CASSWDRGVNTEAFF
. TRBJ2-2 TRBV10-3 TRBD2 TGTGCCATCAGTGATTTAGCGGGGGGGATCACCGGGGAGCTGTTTTTT CAISDLAGGITGELFF
once TRBJ2-7 TRBV6-2/TRBV6-3 . TGTGCCAGCAGTTCCCTTTGGCCTTCCTACGAGCAGTACTTC CASSSLWPSYEQYF
. TRBJ1-1 TRBV20-1 . TGCAGTGCTAGTCCAGACTTTAACACTGAAGCTTTCTTT CSASPDFNTEAFF
. TRBJ2-1 TRBV5-1 TRBD1 TGCGCCAGCAGCTTGGAATCGTGGCAGGGGGTCTCCGAGCAGTTCTTC CASSLESWQGVSEQFF
. TRBJ1-1 TRBV6-2/TRBV6-3 . TGTGCCAGCAGTTACTCTCAGCAAAGGAACACTGAAGCTTTCTTT CASSYSQQRNTEAFF
. TRBJ1-6 TRBV6-2/TRBV6-3 . TGTGCCAGCAGTTACCTGGGGATCTCCTATAATTCACCCCTCCACTTT CASSYLGISYNSPLHF
. TRBJ2-7 TRBV6-5 . TGTGCCAGCAGTACAACAGGGAGCTACGAGCAGTACTTC CASSTTGSYEQYF
. TRBJ2-7 TRBV11-2 . TGTGCCAGCAGCCTAGCGTGGGCTAGCTACGAGCAGTACTTC CASSLAWASYEQYF